A single T cell receptor (beta chain) is shown here with its context. The antigen it binds to is not known. No much larger clone is present one base from it, and per-base qualities are unavailable. The source of the sample is a study of T cell changes during pregnancy in multiple sclerosis (dated by TCRdb to about 2019). Broadly, across the study: Changes in the T cell repertoire over the course of pregnancy were examined in this study in women with multiple sclerosis.

The CDR3 holds 16 amino acids from the cysteine to the phenylalanine. The kept DNA is CDR3 alone, 48 bases in frame from the first base. For CDR1 and CDR2, the germline V gene lists SGHRS and YFSETQ. The germline V and J ends show losses of 5 bases and 5 bases respectively, and no gene match explains 13 bases of the junction. Preparation of the library involved the immunoSEQ multiplex PCR assay. TCRdb took over this immuneACCESS table, retaining in-frame rearrangements with V and J assigned. Such tables are incomplete; in checked studies, under half of the missing clones stem from an unresolved V gene, and the remainder is unexplained. Present in this sample are tens of thousands of clones, about 88% of which were seen just once. The ten biggest clones cover about 0.8% of the sample.

The specimen comprised CD4+ T cells from peripheral blood mononuclear cells, sampled in the second trimester of pregnancy. This sequence originates from a female donor with multiple sclerosis, enrolled in a pregnancy study. Recombination joined TRBV5-1 with TRBJ2-1; 7 middle bases align to TRBD1. The bases are TGCGCCAGCAGTCGGACAGGTCCGGAGTTTAACAATGAGCAGTTCTTC. The encoded protein is CASSRTGPEFNNEQFF.